A single sample gave rise to the 14 T cell receptor beta chains below, sequenced in a study of blood T cell repertoires in COVID-19. Clones were read by immunoSEQ multiplex PCR, and TCRdb kept only the in-frame ones, dropping some. The repertoire holds about 200,000 clones, with around 85% as singletons. Sequencing input: PBMCs or T cells enriched from blood (not recorded which). These receptors were obtained from a woman between 40 and 50 years old with acute COVID-19.

The J gene is TRBJ1-2, the V gene TRBV19; D unclear. Germline V gene lookup returns CDR1 LNHDA and CDR2 SQIVND (reference sequence). V gave up 1 base and J gave up 6 bases, with 9 bases separating them. The CDR3 runs to 13 residues. This CDR3 is CASSIVTGNGYTF. For the CDR3, the DNA is TGTGCCAGTAGTATAGTCACGGGGAATGGCTACACCTTC.

This chain links TRBV28 with TRBJ1-5; TRBD1 might be the D (6 bases). With 2 bases removed from V and 11 bases from J, the gap between germline ends came to 25 bases. There are 17 residues in the CDR3. CDR1 is MDHEN and CDR2 is SYDVKM in the germline V gene. The CDR3 sequence: CASSLSRRDTLRKSQHF. The CDR3 coding sequence is TGTGCCAGCAGTTTAAGTCGCCGGGACACCTTGAGAAAGTCCCAGCATTTT.

The V gene is TRBV4-1, the J gene TRBJ2-7; tentatively, D is TRBD1 (5 bases). Trimming stripped 0 bases from V and 6 bases from J, with 6 bases between. The CDR3 length is 12 residues. Germline CDR1 and CDR2: MGHRA and YSYEKL. The CDR3 region is CASSQDRGEQYF. CDR3 in DNA: TGCGCCAGCAGCCAAGATAGGGGCGAGCAGTACTTC.

This clone has more than one count but fewer than ten. The J gene is TRBJ1-5, the V gene TRBV6-4; maybe TRBD1 (6 bases). The CDR3 covers 15 residues. Per germline, CDR1 MRHNA and CDR2 SNTAGT. V lost 4 bases and J 5 bases, leaving 15 bases between the germline ends. CDR3 nucleotide sequence: TGTGCCAGCAGTGGGGGGCAGGAATACGATCAGCCCCAGCATTTT. Protein product: CASSGGQEYDQPQHF.

The V call is TRBV5-5, the J call TRBJ2-7, with D perhaps TRBD2 (5 bases). The germline V gene encodes CDR1 SGHKS and CDR2 YYEKEE (reference sequence). This CDR3 is 15 amino acids long. Trimming shortened V by 3 bases and J by 6 bases, and 19 bases separated the two germline ends. CDR3: CASSWTLTRTVEQYF. In DNA form, the CDR3 reads TGTGCCAGCAGCTGGACTCTCACCCGTACGGTCGAGCAGTACTTC.

This clone has just a few counts. This chain links TRBV6-1 with TRBJ1-3, with D unresolved. CDR1 is MNHNS and CDR2 is SASEGT in the germline V gene. CDR3 length: 15 amino acids. Trimming removed 3 bases from V and 2 bases from J, with 11 bases in between. The CDR3 DNA follows: TGTGCCAGCAGTGATAAGAGGGCTGCTGGAAACACCATATATTTT. This translates into CASSDKRAAGNTIYF.

The chain combines TRBV7-9 with TRBJ1-6; 7 nucleotides line up with TRBD1. V trimming: 4 bases; J trimming: 6 bases; junction bases outside the gene matches: 6. The CDR3 has 15 residues. The germline gives CDR1 SEHNR, CDR2 FQNEAQ (reference sequence). The CDR3 loop reads CASSSVDRANSPLHF. The CDR3 nucleotides read TGTGCCAGCAGCTCCGTTGACAGGGCTAATTCACCCCTCCACTTT. The entire variable domain, with the rest obtained from reference TRBV7-9 and TRBJ1-6, is as follows: DTGVSQNPRHKITKRGQNVTFRCDPISEHNRLYWYRQTLGQGPEFLTYFQNEAQLEKSRLLSDRFSAERPKGSFSTLEIQRTEQGDSAMYLCASSSVDRANSPLHFGNGTRLTVT.

The chain couples TRBV19 to TRBJ1-2; TRBD1 agrees at 7 bases. The CDR3 loop spans 14 amino acids. Germline loops: CDR1 LNHDA, CDR2 SQIVND (reference sequence). Germline trimming cut 3 bases from V and 2 bases from J; bases unmatched to any gene: 3. The CDR3 here is CASSIGDSNYGYTF. CDR3 coding DNA: TGTGCCAGTAGTATCGGGGACAGCAACTATGGCTACACCTTC. The full variable domain, its missing parts supplied by reference TRBV19 and TRBJ1-2, is DGGITQSPKYLFRKEGQNVTLSCEQNLNHDAMYWYRQDPGQGLRLIYYSQIVNDFQKGDIAEGYSVSREKKESFPLTVTSAQKNPTAFYLCASSIGDSNYGYTFGSGTRLTVV.

The J gene is TRBJ1-5, the V gene TRBV28; 8 bases line up with TRBD1. This CDR3 has 14 amino acids. Trimming took 6 bases from V and 4 from J; bases not matched to a gene: 5. Looked up from germline, CDR1 is MDHEN and CDR2 is SYDVKM. The CDR3 loop reads CASSKTGANQPQHF. DNA of the CDR3: TGTGCCAGCAGCAAGACAGGGGCGAATCAGCCCCAGCATTTT.

CDR3 in DNA: TGTGCCAGCAGCCATGGCAGGGGGCTTGGAAACACCATATATTTT. This gives the protein CASSHGRGLGNTIYF. The chain employs TRBV4-2 and TRBJ1-3, with 8 bases that match TRBD1. This CDR3 is built from 15 residues. CDR1 is LGHNA, CDR2 YNFKEQ, per germline. V shed 3 bases, J shed 3 bases, and the junction held 4 bases outside the gene matches.

This chain uses TRBV28 with TRBJ1-1; TRBD1 matches at 9 bases. Trimming at V came to 8 bases and at J to 0 bases, leaving 4 bases not matched to a gene. The CDR3 is made up of 14 amino acids. From germline, CDR1 is MDHEN and CDR2 SYDVKM. As DNA, the CDR3 is TGTGCCAGCTGGGACAGGGCCTTGAACACTGAAGCTTTCTTT. Translation: CASWDRALNTEAFF. The full variable domain, with the rest looked up from reference TRBV28 and TRBJ1-1, is DVKVTQSSRYLVKRTGEKVFLECVQDMDHENMFWYRQDPGLGLRLIYFSYDVKMKEKGDIPEGYSVSREKKERFSLILESASTNQTSMYLCASWDRALNTEAFFGQGTRLTVV.

This clone was counted a single time. The chain carries TRBV3-1 (or the pseudogene TRBV3-2) and TRBJ1-6; TRBD1 agrees at 7 bases. This CDR3 region has 14 residues. CDR1 is LGHDT, CDR2 YNNKEL, per germline (reference sequence). J was trimmed by 9 bases and V by 2 bases; bases with no gene match: 4. The CDR3 nucleotides read TGTGCCAGCAGCCAACAGGGGGGTGGTTCACCCCTCCACTTT. Its translation is CASSQQGGGSPLHF.

The gene calls are TRBV24-1 and TRBJ1-5; 9 nucleotides line up with TRBD1. The CDR3 totals 17 residues. From germline, CDR1 is KGHDR and CDR2 SFDVKD. Unmatched junction bases numbered 8, after V lost 3 bases and J lost 3 bases. The CDR3 region is CATSDATGTGFNQPQHF. The CDR3, as DNA: TGTGCCACCAGTGATGCAACCGGGACAGGGTTCAATCAGCCCCAGCATTTT.

The rearrangement joins TRBV28 to TRBJ1-6; a possible D gene is TRBD1 (6 bases). Deletions cut 10 bases from V and 6 bases from J, with 13 bases between. The CDR3 is 13 residues long. Germline CDR1 MDHEN, CDR2 SYDVKM. The chain's CDR3 is CANSQGSNSPLHF. The CDR3 region has the DNA TGTGCCAACAGCCAGGGGAGTAATTCACCCCTCCACTTT.